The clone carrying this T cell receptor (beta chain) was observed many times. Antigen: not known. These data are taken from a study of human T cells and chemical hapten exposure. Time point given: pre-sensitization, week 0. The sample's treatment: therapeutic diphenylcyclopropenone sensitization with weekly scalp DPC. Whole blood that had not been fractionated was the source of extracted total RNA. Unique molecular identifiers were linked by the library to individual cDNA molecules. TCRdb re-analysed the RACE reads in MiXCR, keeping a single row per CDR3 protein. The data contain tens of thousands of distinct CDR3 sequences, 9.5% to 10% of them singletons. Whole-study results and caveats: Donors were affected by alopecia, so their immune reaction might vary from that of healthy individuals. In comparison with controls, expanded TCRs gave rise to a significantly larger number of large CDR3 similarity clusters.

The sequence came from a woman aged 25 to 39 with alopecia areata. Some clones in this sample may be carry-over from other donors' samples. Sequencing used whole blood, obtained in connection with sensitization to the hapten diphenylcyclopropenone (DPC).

The CDR3 loop reads CASSQRGGNTGELFF. The CDR3 nucleotides read TGCGCCAGCAGCCAGCGGGGGGGCAACACCGGGGAGCTGTTTTTT. The chain carries TRBV4-1 and TRBJ2-2; 9 nucleotides match TRBD2. This CDR3 is 15 amino acids long. Losses at the gene ends were 3 bases for V and 2 bases for J; bases not matched to a gene: 1. CDR1 is MGHRA, CDR2 YSYEKL, per germline.